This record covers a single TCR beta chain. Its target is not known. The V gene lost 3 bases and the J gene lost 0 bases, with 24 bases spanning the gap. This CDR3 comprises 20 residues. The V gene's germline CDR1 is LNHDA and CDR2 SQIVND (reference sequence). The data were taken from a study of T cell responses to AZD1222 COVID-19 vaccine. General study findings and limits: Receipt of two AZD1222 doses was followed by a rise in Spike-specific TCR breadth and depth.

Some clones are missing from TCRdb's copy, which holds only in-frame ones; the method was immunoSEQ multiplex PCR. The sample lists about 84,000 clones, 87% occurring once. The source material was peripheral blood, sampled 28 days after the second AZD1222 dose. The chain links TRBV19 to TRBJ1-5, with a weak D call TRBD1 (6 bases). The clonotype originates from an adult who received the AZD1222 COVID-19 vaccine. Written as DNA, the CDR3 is TGTGCCAGTAGTATCCACAGGGCCTCCGACCCCGTAAGTAGCAATCAGCCCCAGCATTTT. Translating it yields CASSIHRASDPVSSNQPQHF.